The sequence of this T cell receptor beta chain was determined in a study of T cell responses to AZD1222 COVID-19 vaccine. Germline V gives CDR1 LGHDT, CDR2 YNNKEL (reference sequence). The germline V and J ends were trimmed by 3 bases and 4 bases, with 3 bases remaining between them. The CDR3 runs 12 residues. About this clone: Other DNA sequences in this sample translate to the same CDR3.

The protocol was immunoSEQ multiplex PCR, while the TCRdb copy is restricted to in-frame clones and leaves out a portion. The sample lists some 80,000 clones, roughly nine tenths seen once, with about 7% in the top ten. The rearrangement joins TRBV3-1 (or the pseudogene TRBV3-2) to TRBJ1-4; D ambiguous. The receptor was isolated from an adult in good health. The sequences come from peripheral blood, collected on day 0 of AZD1222 vaccination. Written as DNA, the CDR3 is TGTGCCAGCAGCCATGGTAATGAAAAACTGTTTTTT. Its protein is CASSHGNEKLFF.